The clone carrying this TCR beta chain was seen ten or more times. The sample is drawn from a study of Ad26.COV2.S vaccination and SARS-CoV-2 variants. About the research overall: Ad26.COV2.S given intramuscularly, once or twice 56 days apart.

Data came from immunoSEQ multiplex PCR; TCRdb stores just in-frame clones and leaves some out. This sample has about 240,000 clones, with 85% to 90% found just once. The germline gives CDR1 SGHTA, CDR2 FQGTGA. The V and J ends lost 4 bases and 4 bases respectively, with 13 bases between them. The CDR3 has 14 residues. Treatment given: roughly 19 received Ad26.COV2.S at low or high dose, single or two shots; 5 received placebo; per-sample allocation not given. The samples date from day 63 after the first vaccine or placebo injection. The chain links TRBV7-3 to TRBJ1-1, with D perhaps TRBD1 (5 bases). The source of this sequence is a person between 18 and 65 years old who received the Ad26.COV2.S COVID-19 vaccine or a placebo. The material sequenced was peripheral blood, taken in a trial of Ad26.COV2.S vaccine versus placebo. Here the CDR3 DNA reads TGTGCCAGCAGCTCTGCCGGGGGTCCCACTGAAGCTTTCTTT. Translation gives CASSSAGGPTEAFF.